The T cell receptor beta chain described here comes from a study of blood T cell repertoires in COVID-19. The wider study: Specimens from acute and convalescent COVID-19 originated in the United States, Italy and Spain. PBMCs, B-cell-depleted T cells, or T cells were the source of the cDNA or gDNA that made up the material.

The CDR3 extends over 16 amino acids. Between the trimmed V and J ends, which lost 8 bases and 1 base, there was a span of 17 bases. Germline V gene sequence: CDR1 ENHRY, CDR2 SYGVKD. Under the authors' procedure: Reference gene primer amplification yielded estimated nucleated cell counts. TCRdb's table, derived via immunoSEQ multiplex PCR, lists solely in-frame clones and lacks some. Clonal size and the V and J genes are those of that table, whereas D and trimming came from the DNA. The repertoire holds about 76,000 clones, with about 88% as singletons. The sequenced sample was peripheral blood. The chain is built from TRBV10-3 and TRBJ2-2; a weak D match, TRBD1 (8 bases). This clonotype was sampled from a human donor in a cohort sampled during active COVID-19. CDR3 protein: CAIPGGSSGNTGELFF. The CDR3 coding sequence is TGTGCCATCCCAGGGGGCTCTAGCGGGAACACCGGGGAGCTGTTTTTT.